Listed below are T cell receptor beta chains from one sample, sequenced in a study of shared clonotypes between healthy human individuals. TCRdb keeps only in-frame clones here, not all; method: immunoSEQ multiplex PCR. The profile shows 490,000 or so clones, over 65% of them singletons. Sequenced material: PBMCs. Receptor source: a woman aged 35 to 49 in good health. Some clones in this sample may be carry-over from other donors' samples. Both conserved end residues are part of each CDR3. Each record gives: J gene, V gene, D gene, clone size, CDR3 DNA, CDR3 protein. The D gene is left open where the match is weak. The size entry is marked missing in some rows and otherwise reads once, few, many or a size class.

>TRBJ1-5|TRBV6-6|.|.
TGTGCCAGCAGGGCGGGAGGCAATCAGCCCCAGCATTTT
CASRAGGNQPQHF
>TRBJ1-1|TRBV18|.|once
TGTGCCAGCTCACCCAGGGATGGGTTGAACACTGAAGCTTTCTTT
CASSPRDGLNTEAFF
>TRBJ2-7|TRBV5-1|.|.
TGCGCCAGCAGCTTGGGGCAGTCCTCCTACGAGCAGTACTTC
CASSLGQSSYEQYF
>TRBJ2-2|TRBV6-6|TRBD2|.
TGTGCCAGCAGTTACTCGGGACTAGCGGACGGGGAGCTGTTTTTT
CASSYSGLADGELFF
>TRBJ2-2|TRBV7-8|.|.
TGTGCCAGCAGCCCGAGGACCCCCGGGGAGCTGTTTTTT
CASSPRTPGELFF
>TRBJ2-7|TRBV4-3|.|.
TGCGCCAGCAGCCAAGATCATGGTAGCGGAGCCTACGAGCAGTACTTC
CASSQDHGSGAYEQYF
>TRBJ1-1|TRBV7-2|.|few
TGTGCCAGCATCAAGGCGGGGCGGGGGACTGAAGCTTTCTTT
CASIKAGRGTEAFF
>TRBJ2-3|TRBV6-4|TRBD2|many
TGTGCCAGCAGTGACGGACTAGCGGGAGGGCCGGATACGCAGTATTTT
CASSDGLAGGPDTQYF
>TRBJ2-1|TRBV9|.|.
TGTGCCAGCAGCGTAGGAGCGCGGGTGGATGAGCAGTTCTTC
CASSVGARVDEQFF
>TRBJ2-7|TRBV2|TRBD1|.
TGTGCCAGCAGTGAAGGGACAGGGAAAGAGCAGTACTTC
CASSEGTGKEQYF
>TRBJ1-2|TRBV30|.|.
TGTGCCGCTGCCCGGGCCAGTCCCCCCACCTTC
CAAARASPPTF
>TRBJ1-6|TRBV27|TRBD1|few
TGTGCCTCCTGGGCAGGGGGTTCACCCCTCCACTTT
CASWAGGSPLHF
>TRBJ1-1|TRBV14|TRBD1|few
TGTGCCAGCAGCCAAGGTGTCGCCAGGGGGTATGCTTTCTTT
CASSQGVARGYAFF
>TRBJ2-7|TRBV6-6|.|.
TGTGCCAGCAGCCCTTTCCCCCCCTACGAGCAGTACTTC
CASSPFPPYEQYF
>TRBJ1-3|TRBV25-1|.|.
TGTGGTGCGTTGGGTACTGGAAACACCATATATTTT
CGALGTGNTIYF
>TRBJ2-2|TRBV11-2|.|.
TGTGCCAGCAGCTTGATGGGTTTCGACACCGGGGAGCTGTTTTTT
CASSLMGFDTGELFF
>TRBJ2-2|TRBV11-1|.|.
TGTGCCAGCAGCTTAGTACGGGGTTCGGACACCGGGGAGCTGTTTTTT
CASSLVRGSDTGELFF
>TRBJ1-1|TRBV28|.|.
TGTGCCAGCAGCCCAAGAGGGGGAGAGGCTAACACTGAAGCTTTCTTT
CASSPRGGEANTEAFF
>TRBJ1-5|TRBV7-3|.|few
TGTGCCAGCAGCCCGAGAACTAGCAATCAGCCCCAGCATTTT
CASSPRTSNQPQHF
>TRBJ1-2|TRBV7-2|.|.
TGTGCCAGCAGCCTTGACGAACACTATGGCTACACCTTC
CASSLDEHYGYTF
>TRBJ2-1|TRBV5-1|.|.
TGCGCCAGCAGCTTGGTCCTCGGCCAAGGCGAGCAGTTCTTC
CASSLVLGQGEQFF
>TRBJ2-2|TRBV2|TRBD1|.
TGTGCCAGCAGTGAAGCAGGGACAGGGGGCCGGGAGCTGTTTTTT
CASSEAGTGGRELFF
>TRBJ2-1|TRBV7-9|TRBD1|.
TGTGCCAGCAGCTTCCGGGACAGACCATACAATGAGCAGTTCTTC
CASSFRDRPYNEQFF
>TRBJ1-2|TRBV6-6|.|.
TGTGCCAGCAGTTCTCAAGGGGCGTTCTACGGCTACACCTTC
CASSSQGAFYGYTF
>TRBJ2-2|TRBV29-1|TRBD1|.
TGCAGCGTTGCGGGGACAGCGAACACCGGGGAGCTGTTTTTT
CSVAGTANTGELFF
>TRBJ2-7|TRBV6-5|TRBD2|.
TGTGCCAGCAGTTACTCGGGTGCGGGAGGTCAGTACGAGCAGTACTTC
CASSYSGAGGQYEQYF
>TRBJ1-2|TRBV19|.|many
TGTGCCAGTAGTCGATTGTATGGCTACACCTTC
CASSRLYGYTF
>TRBJ2-5|TRBV28|TRBD2|.
TGTGCCAGCAGTCGGACTGGACTAGCTGGTATTGGTGAGACCCAGTACTTC
CASSRTGLAGIGETQYF
>TRBJ1-2|TRBV18|TRBD1|few
TGTGCCAGCTCACCTCTCCGGGACAGCTGGGTTCGGCCCTTC
CASSPLRDSWVRPF
>TRBJ2-3|TRBV6-5|.|.
TGTGCCAGCAGTCAAAACAGGGGAGGAACAGATACGCAGTATTTT
CASSQNRGGTDTQYF
>TRBJ2-7|TRBV6-5|TRBD1|.
TGTGCCAGCAGTTCCGGGACAGGGGTCTACGAGCAGTACTTC
CASSSGTGVYEQYF
>TRBJ1-3|TRBV7-9|.|.
TGTGCCAGCAGCTTAGGGGACACCTCTGGAAACACCATATATTTT
CASSLGDTSGNTIYF
>TRBJ2-7|TRBV5-6|.|.
TGTGCCAGCAGCTACAGATACTCCTACGAGCAGTACTTC
CASSYRYSYEQYF
>TRBJ2-1|TRBV7-2|.|.
TGTGCCAGCAGCTTAGAGGCCACCTACAATGAGCAGTTCTTC
CASSLEATYNEQFF
>TRBJ2-7|TRBV29-1|TRBD1|many
TGCAGCGTTACGCCAATACAGGGGGCGCTTGACGAGCAGTACTTC
CSVTPIQGALDEQYF
>TRBJ1-1|TRBV11-2|.|.
TGTGCCAGCAGCCAGCACCGGACTGAAGCTTTCTTT
CASSQHRTEAFF
>TRBJ1-5|TRBV5-4|.|.
TGTGCCAGCTCCACGACAGTTTATAGCAATCAGCCCCAGCATTTT
CASSTTVYSNQPQHF